This entry concerns a single T cell receptor (beta chain). Sequencing was performed with immunoSEQ multiplex PCR; in TCRdb, only in-frame clones are kept and a portion is missing. This sample carries under 85,000 clones, roughly 76% of them seen once, and the ten largest clones take around 30%. This entry belongs to a study of blood T cell repertoires in COVID-19. The CDR3 sequence is 18 residues long. Germline V lookup: CDR1 LGHNA, CDR2 YSLEER. With 3 bases clipped from V and 4 bases from J, the junction kept 7 bases outside the gene matches. This sequence joins TRBV4-3 and TRBJ2-2; 14 positions match TRBD2. The sample taken for sequencing was peripheral blood. This TCR was recovered from a woman older than 75 with active or convalescent COVID-19. CDR3 sequence (DNA): TGCGCCAGCAGCCAGGACCGACTAGCGGGGGGGTTCACCGGGGAGCTGTTTTTT. It translates to CASSQDRLAGGFTGELFF.